This passage covers 4 T cell receptor beta chains from one sample sequenced in a study of T cells after yellow fever vaccination. MiXCR, applied by TCRdb to the 5' RACE reads, yields one record per CDR3 protein. The sample consists of roughly 400,000 distinct CDR3 sequences, roughly a sixth of them appearing once. The sequencing used PBMCs, collected before the yellow fever booster vaccination. These receptors were taken from a young man who received the YFV17D yellow fever vaccine.

This clonotype was found a few times. This sequence joins TRBV5-1 and TRBJ2-1; D gene uncertain. This CDR3 region has 16 residues. Trimming pared 5 bases from V and 0 bases from J, leaving 15 bases between. CDR1 is SGHRS, CDR2 YFSETQ, per germline. The CDR3 coding sequence is TGCGCCAGCAGTTGGGGATCAGGTTTCTCCTACAATGAGCAGTTCTTC. This gives the protein CASSWGSGFSYNEQFF.

This clonotype has just a few counts. This chain links TRBV5-1 with TRBJ2-5; D unclear. The CDR3 is made up of 14 amino acids. The germline V gene has CDR1 SGHRS and CDR2 YFSETQ. Trimming took 4 bases from V and 0 from J, leaving 10 bases between them. This CDR3 is CASSQDGNQETQYF. The CDR3 bases are TGCGCCAGCAGCCAGGACGGAAACCAAGAGACCCAGTACTTC.

At least ten counts were recorded for this clonotype. The chain uses TRBV12-3 or TRBV12-4 and TRBJ2-1; D is unclear. The V gene lost 3 bases and the J gene lost 4 bases, with 4 bases spanning the gap. The CDR3 has 12 residues. In DNA, the CDR3 is TGTGCCAGCAGTTTCTGGTACAATGAGCAGTTCTTC. The encoded protein is CASSFWYNEQFF.

The chain is built from TRBV12-3 or TRBV12-4 and TRBJ1-5, with 10 bases aligning to TRBD1. The CDR3 length is 13 residues. The ends lost 5 bases at V and 9 bases at J; junction bases unmatched: 4. The CDR3 sequence is CASSGTGVGPQHF. The CDR3 bases are TGTGCCAGCAGTGGGACAGGGGTAGGGCCCCAGCATTTT.